The subject of this entry is one T cell receptor beta chain. In the study's own analysis: Reference gene primer amplification gave estimated nucleated cell counts. Measured with immunoSEQ multiplex PCR; TCRdb has only the in-frame clones, and not every one. D and trimming come from the DNA, and the V and J calls and clone size come from that table. In the table there are 180,000 or so clones, about 80% of which are singletons. This sample is drawn from a study of blood T cell repertoires in COVID-19. Study background: Some COVID-19 samples were acute and others convalescent; all came from the United States, Italy and Spain.

The sequencing sample was made of peripheral blood. The TCR originated in a woman aged 45-59 years with active or convalescent COVID-19.

CDR3 in amino acids: CASSATVNTEAFF. CDR3 sequence (DNA): TGTGCCAGCAGCGCCACTGTTAACACTGAAGCTTTCTTT. The gene calls are TRBV7-2 and TRBJ1-1, with unresolved D. V was shortened by 5 bases and J by 2 bases, with 9 bases between the two germline ends. The CDR3 contains 13 residues. The germline CDR1 and CDR2 sequences are SGHTA and FQGNSA.